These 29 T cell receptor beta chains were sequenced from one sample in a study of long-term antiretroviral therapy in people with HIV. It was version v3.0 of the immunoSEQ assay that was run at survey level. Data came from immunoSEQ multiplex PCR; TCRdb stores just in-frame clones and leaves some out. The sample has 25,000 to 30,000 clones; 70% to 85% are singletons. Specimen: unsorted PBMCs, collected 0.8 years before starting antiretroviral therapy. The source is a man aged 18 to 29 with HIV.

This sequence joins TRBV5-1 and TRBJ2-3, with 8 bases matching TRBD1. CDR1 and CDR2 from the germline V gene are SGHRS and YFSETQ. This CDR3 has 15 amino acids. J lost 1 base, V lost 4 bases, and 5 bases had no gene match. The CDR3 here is CASSPPGGRTDTQYF. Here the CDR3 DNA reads TGCGCCAGCAGCCCGCCAGGGGGCCGCACAGATACGCAGTATTTT.

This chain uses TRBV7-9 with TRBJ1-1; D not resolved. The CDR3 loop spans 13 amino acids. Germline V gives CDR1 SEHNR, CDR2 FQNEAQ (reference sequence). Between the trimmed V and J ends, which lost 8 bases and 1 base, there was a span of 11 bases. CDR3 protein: CASSSYQNTEAFF. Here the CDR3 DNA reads TGTGCCAGCTCCTCTTATCAGAACACTGAAGCTTTCTTT. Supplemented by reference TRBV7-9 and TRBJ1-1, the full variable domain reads DTGVSQNPRHKITKRGQNVTFRCDPISEHNRLYWYRQTLGQGPEFLTYFQNEAQLEKSRLLSDRFSAERPKGSFSTLEIQRTEQGDSAMYLCASSSYQNTEAFFGQGTRLTVV.

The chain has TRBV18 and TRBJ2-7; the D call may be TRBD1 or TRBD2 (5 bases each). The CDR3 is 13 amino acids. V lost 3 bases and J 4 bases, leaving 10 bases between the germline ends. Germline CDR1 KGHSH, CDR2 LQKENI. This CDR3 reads CASSPGADYEQYF. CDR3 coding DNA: TGTGCCAGCTCACCCGGGGCTGATTACGAGCAGTACTTC.

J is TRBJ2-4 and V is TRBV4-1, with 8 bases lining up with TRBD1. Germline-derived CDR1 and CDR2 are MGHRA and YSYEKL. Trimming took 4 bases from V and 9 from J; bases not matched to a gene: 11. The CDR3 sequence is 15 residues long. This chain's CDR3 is CASSPPKTGVGIQYF. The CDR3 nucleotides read TGCGCCAGCAGCCCGCCCAAGACAGGGGTCGGCATTCAGTACTTC.

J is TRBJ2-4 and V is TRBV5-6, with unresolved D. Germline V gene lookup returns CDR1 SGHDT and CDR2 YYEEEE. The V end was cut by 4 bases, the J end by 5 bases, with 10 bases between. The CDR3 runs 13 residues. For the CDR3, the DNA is TGTGCCAGCAGCCCCCTCCCAGAAAACATTCAGTACTTC. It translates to CASSPLPENIQYF.

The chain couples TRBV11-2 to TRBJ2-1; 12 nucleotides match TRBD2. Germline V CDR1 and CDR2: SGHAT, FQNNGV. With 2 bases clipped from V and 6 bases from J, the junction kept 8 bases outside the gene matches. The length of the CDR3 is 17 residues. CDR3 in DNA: TGTGCCAGCAGCTTAAGGAGCCTAGCGGGGGGGCTCAATGAGCAGTTCTTC. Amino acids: CASSLRSLAGGLNEQFF.

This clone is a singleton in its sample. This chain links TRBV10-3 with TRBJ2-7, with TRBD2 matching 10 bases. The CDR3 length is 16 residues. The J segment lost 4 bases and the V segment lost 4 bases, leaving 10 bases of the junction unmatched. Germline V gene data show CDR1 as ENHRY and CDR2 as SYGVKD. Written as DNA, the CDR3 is TGTGCCATCAGTGGCTTAAGCGGGAGGGCCGGGTACGAGCAGTACTTC. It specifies CAISGLSGRAGYEQYF.

The CDR3 nucleotides are TGTGCCAGCAGCTGGGGGGGCAGAAACCAAGAGACCCAGTACTTC. Residues: CASSWGGRNQETQYF. The V call is TRBV7-9, the J call TRBJ2-5; a possible D gene is TRBD2 (7 bases). The ends were cut back, 4 bases at V and 0 bases at J, with 12 bases in the middle. This CDR3 is 15 amino acids long. Germline CDR1 is SEHNR and CDR2 is FQNEAQ (reference sequence).

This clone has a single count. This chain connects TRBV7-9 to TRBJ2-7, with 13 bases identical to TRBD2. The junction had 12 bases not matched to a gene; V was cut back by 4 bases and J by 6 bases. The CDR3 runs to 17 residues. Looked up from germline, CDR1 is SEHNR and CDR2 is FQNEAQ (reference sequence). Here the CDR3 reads CASSSPGLAGWLSEQYF. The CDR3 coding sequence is TGTGCCAGCAGCTCCCCGGGACTAGCGGGGTGGTTAAGCGAGCAGTACTTC.

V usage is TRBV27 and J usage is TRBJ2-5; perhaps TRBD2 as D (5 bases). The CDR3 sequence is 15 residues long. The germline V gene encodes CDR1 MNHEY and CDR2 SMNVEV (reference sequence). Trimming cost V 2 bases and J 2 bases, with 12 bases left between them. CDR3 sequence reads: CASSLRPGSQETQYF. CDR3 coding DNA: TGTGCCAGCAGTTTAAGGCCGGGGTCTCAAGAGACCCAGTACTTC.

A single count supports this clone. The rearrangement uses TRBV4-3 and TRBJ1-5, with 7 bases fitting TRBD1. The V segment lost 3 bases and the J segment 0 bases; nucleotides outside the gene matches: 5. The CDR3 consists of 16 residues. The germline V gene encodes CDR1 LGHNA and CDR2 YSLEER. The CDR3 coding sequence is TGCGCCAGCAGCCAGGACCGGGACAGTAGCAATCAGCCCCAGCATTTT. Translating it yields CASSQDRDSSNQPQHF.

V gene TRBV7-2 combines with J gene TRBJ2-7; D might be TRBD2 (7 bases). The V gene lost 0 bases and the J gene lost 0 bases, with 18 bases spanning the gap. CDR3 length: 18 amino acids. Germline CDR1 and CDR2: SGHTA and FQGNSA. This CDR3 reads CASSLAGGVAGSSYEQYF. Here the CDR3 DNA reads TGTGCCAGCAGCTTAGCAGGGGGGGTCGCGGGGAGCTCCTACGAGCAGTACTTC.

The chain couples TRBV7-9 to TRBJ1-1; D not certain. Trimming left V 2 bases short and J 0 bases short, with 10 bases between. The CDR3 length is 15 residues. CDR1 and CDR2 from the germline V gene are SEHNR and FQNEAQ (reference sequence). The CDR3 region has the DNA TGTGCCAGCAGCTTAAATGGGCATATGAACACTGAAGCTTTCTTT. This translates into CASSLNGHMNTEAFF. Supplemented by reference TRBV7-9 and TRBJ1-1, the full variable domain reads DTGVSQNPRHKITKRGQNVTFRCDPISEHNRLYWYRQTLGQGPEFLTYFQNEAQLEKSRLLSDRFSAERPKGSFSTLEIQRTEQGDSAMYLCASSLNGHMNTEAFFGQGTRLTVV.

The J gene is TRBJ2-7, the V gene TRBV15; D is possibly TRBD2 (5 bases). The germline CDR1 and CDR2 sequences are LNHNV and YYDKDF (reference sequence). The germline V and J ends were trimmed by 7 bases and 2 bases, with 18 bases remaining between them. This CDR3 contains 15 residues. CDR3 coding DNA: TGTGCCACCACCATCTGGGAGACGGGCCCCTACGAGCAGTACTTC. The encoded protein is CATTIWETGPYEQYF.

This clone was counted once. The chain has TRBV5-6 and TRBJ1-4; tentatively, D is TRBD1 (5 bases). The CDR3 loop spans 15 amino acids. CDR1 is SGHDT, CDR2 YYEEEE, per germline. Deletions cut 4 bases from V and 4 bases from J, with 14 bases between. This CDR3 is CASSPPRDGNEKLFF. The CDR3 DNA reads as TGTGCCAGCAGCCCCCCCCGGGACGGTAATGAAAAACTGTTTTTT.

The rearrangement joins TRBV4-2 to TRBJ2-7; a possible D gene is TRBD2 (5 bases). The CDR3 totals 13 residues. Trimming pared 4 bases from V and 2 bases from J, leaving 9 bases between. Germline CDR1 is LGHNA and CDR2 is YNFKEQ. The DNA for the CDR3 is TGTGCCAGCAGCCCGGACTCTACCTACGAGCAGTACTTC. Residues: CASSPDSTYEQYF.

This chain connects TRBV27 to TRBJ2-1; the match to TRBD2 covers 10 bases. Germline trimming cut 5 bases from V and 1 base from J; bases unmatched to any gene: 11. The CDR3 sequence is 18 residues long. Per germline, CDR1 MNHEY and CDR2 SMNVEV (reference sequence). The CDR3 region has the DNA TGTGCCAGCAGTCCCATCTCCAGCGGGGGGGCGTCCTACAATGAGCAGTTCTTC. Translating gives CASSPISSGGASYNEQFF.

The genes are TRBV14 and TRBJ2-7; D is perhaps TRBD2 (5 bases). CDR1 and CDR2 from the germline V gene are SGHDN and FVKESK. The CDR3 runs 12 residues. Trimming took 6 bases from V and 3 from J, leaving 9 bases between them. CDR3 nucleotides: TGTGCCAGCAGTCCAGACTACTACGAGCAGTACTTC. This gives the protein CASSPDYYEQYF.

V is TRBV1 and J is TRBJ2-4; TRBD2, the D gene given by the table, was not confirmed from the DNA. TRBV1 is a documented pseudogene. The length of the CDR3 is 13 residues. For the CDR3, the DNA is TGCACCAGCAGCCTCGATCTAATGGACATTCAGTACTTC. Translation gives CTSSLDLMDIQYF.

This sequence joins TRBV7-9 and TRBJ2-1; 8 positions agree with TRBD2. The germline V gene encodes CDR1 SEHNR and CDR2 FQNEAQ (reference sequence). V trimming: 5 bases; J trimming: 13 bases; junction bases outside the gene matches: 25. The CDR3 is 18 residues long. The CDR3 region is CASSPSSSGSSSLFGQFF. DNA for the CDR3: TGTGCCAGCAGCCCGAGTTCCAGCGGGAGTTCGAGTCTTTTTGGTCAGTTCTTC. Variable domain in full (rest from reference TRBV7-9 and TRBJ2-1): DTGVSQNPRHKITKRGQNVTFRCDPISEHNRLYWYRQTLGQGPEFLTYFQNEAQLEKSRLLSDRFSAERPKGSFSTLEIQRTEQGDSAMYLCASSPSSSGSSSLFGQFFGPGTRLTVL.

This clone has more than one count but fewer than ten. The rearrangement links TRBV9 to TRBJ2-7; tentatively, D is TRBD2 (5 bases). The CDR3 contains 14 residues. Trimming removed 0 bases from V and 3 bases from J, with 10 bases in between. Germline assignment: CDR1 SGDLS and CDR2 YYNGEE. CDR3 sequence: CASSVGGSYYEQYF. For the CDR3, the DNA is TGTGCCAGCAGCGTAGGAGGGTCCTACTACGAGCAGTACTTC.

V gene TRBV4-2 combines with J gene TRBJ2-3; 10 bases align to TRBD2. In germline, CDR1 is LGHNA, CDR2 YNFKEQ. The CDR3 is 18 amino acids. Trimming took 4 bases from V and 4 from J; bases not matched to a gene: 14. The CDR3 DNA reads TGTGCCAGCAGCCGGCATGGGGGGAAGCGGGAGGGGCCAGATACGCAGTATTTT. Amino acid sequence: CASSRHGGKREGPDTQYF.

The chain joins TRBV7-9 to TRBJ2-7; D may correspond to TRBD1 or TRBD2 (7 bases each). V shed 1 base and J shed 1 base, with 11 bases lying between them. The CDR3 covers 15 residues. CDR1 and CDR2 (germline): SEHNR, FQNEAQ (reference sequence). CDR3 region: CASSLGQGGSYEQYF. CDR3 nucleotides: TGTGCCAGCAGCTTAGGACAGGGAGGGTCCTACGAGCAGTACTTC.

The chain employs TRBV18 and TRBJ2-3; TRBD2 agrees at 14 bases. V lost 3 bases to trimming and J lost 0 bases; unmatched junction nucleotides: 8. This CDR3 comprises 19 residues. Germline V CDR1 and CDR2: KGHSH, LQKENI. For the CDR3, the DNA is TGTGCCAGCTCACCCCGGACTAGCGGGGGGTCGGGGAGCACAGATACGCAGTATTTT. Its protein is CASSPRTSGGSGSTDTQYF.

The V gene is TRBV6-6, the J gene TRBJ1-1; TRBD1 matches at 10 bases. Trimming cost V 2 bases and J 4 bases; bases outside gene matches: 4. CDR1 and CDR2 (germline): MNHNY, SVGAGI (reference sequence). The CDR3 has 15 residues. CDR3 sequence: CASSYEGTGVTEAFF. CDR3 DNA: TGTGCCAGCAGTTACGAAGGGACAGGGGTCACTGAAGCTTTCTTT.

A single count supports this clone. The CDR3 protein is CASSPNQRTGDYEQYF. The CDR3 DNA is TGTGCCAGCAGCCCAAACCAACGGACAGGGGATTACGAGCAGTACTTC. The chain combines TRBV13 with TRBJ2-7; 9 nucleotides match TRBD1. Germline lookup yields CDR1 PRHDT and CDR2 FYEKMQ (reference sequence). The CDR3 is 16 residues long. V lost 5 bases and J lost 4; bases outside the gene matches: 12.

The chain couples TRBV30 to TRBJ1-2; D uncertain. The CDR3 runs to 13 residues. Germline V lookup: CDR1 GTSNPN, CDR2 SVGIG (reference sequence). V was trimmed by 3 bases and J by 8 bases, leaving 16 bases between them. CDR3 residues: CAWSGTRAGGYTF. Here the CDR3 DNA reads TGTGCCTGGAGCGGAACGAGGGCGGGGGGCTACACCTTC.

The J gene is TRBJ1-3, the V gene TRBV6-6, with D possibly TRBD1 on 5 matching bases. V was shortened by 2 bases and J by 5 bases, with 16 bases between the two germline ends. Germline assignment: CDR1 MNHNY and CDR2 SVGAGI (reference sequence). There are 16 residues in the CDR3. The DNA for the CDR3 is TGTGCCAGCAGTTACCATCCAGGGATGATACGAAACACCATATATTTT. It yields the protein CASSYHPGMIRNTIYF.

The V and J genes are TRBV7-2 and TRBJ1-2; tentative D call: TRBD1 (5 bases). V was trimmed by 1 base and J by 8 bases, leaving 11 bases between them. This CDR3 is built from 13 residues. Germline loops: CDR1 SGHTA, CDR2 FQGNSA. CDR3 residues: CASSLEGMGGYTF. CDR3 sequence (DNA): TGTGCCAGCAGCTTAGAGGGGATGGGCGGCTACACCTTC.